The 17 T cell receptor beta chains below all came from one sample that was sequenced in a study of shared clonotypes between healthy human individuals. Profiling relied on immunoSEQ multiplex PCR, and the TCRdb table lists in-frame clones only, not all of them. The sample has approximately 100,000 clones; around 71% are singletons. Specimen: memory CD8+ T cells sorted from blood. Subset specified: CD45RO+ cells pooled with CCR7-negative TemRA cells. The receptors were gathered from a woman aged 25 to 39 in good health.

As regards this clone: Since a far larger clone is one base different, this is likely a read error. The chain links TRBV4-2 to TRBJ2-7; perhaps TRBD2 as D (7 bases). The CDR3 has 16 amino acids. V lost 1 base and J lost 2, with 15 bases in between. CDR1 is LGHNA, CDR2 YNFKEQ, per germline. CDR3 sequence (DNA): TGTGCCAGCAGCCAAGCCAGCGGGACACCACCCTACGAGCAGTACTTC. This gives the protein CASSQASGTPPYEQYF.

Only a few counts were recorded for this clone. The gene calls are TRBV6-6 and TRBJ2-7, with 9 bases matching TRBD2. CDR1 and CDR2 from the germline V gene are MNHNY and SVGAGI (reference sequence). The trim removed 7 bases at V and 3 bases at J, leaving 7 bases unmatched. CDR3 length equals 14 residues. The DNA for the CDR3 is TGTGCCAGCACACCGTTAGCGGGAGTCTACGAGCAGTACTTC. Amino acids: CASTPLAGVYEQYF.

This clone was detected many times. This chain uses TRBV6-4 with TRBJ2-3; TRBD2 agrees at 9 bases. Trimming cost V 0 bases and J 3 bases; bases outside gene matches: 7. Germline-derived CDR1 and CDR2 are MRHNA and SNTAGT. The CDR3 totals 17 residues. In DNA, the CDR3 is TGTGCCAGCAGTGACTCGGCAGGAGCGGGAGGAACAGATACGCAGTATTTT. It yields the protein CASSDSAGAGGTDTQYF.

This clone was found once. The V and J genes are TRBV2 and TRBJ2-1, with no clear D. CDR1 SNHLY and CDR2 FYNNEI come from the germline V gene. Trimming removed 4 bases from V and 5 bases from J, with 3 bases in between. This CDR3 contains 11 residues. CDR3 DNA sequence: TGTGCCAGCAGTGGAAACAATGAGCAGTTCTTC. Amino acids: CASSGNNEQFF.

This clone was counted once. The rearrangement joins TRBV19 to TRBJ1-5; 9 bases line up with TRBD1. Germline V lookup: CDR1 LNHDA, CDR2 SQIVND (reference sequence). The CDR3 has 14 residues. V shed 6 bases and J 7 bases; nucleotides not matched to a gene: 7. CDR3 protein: CASSGDRAMQPQHF. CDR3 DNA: TGTGCCAGTAGCGGGGACAGGGCCATGCAGCCCCAGCATTTT.

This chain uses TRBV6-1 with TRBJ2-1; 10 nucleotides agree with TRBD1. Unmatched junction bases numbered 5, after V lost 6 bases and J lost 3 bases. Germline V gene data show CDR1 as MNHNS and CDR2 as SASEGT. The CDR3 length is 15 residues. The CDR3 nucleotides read TGTGCCAGCAGCGAGGGGACAGGGGTCTACAATGAGCAGTTCTTC. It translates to CASSEGTGVYNEQFF.

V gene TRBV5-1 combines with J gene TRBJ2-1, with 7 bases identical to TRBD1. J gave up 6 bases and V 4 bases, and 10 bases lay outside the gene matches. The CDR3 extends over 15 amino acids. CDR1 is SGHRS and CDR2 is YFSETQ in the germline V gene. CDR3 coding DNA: TGCGCCAGCAGCCCTCAGACAGGGCTGGTCAATGAGCAGTTCTTC. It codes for CASSPQTGLVNEQFF.

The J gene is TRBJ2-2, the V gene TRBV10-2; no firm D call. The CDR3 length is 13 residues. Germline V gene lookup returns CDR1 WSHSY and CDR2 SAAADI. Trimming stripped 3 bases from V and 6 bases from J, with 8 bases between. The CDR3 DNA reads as TGCGCCAGCAGTGAACCGTTGTCCGGGGAGCTGTTTTTT. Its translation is CASSEPLSGELFF.

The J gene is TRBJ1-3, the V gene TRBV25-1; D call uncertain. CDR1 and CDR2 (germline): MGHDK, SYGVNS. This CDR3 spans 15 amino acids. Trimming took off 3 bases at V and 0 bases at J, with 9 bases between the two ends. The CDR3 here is CASSEPASSGNTIYF. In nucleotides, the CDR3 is TGTGCCAGCAGTGAGCCCGCAAGCTCTGGAAACACCATATATTTT.

This chain's CDR3 is CASSQSGRVGTDTQYF. The CDR3 bases are TGTGCCAGCAGCCAGAGCGGGAGGGTCGGCACAGATACGCAGTATTTT. V is TRBV7-9 and J is TRBJ2-3, with 10 bases that match TRBD2. Germline V gene lookup returns CDR1 SEHNR and CDR2 FQNEAQ (reference sequence). This CDR3 is 16 amino acids long. V lost 5 bases, J lost 1 base, and 6 bases stayed unmatched.

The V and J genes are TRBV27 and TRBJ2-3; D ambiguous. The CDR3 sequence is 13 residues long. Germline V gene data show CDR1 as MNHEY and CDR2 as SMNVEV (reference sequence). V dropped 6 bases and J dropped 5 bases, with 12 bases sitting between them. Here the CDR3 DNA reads TGTGCCAGCAGCCAAACGTTTAAAGATACGCAGTATTTT. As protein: CASSQTFKDTQYF.

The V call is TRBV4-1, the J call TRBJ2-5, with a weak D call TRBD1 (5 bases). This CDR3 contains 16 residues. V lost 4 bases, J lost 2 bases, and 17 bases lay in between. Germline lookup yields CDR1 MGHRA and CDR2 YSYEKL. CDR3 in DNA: TGCGCCAGCAGCCTATACCGGGCAGGGTGGCAAGAGACCCAGTACTTC. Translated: CASSLYRAGWQETQYF.

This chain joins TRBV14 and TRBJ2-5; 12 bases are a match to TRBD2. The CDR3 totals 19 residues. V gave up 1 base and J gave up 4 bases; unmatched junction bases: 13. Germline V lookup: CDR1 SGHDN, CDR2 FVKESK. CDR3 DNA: TGTGCCAGCAGCCAAGCCCGGACTAGCGGGGAAGAGTTGGGAGAGACCCAGTACTTC. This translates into CASSQARTSGEELGETQYF.

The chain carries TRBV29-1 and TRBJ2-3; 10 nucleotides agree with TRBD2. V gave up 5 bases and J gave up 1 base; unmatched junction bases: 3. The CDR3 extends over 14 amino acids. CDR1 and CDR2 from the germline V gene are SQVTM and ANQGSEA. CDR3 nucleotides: TGCAGCGTTTACGGGACTAGCGGCACAGATACGCAGTATTTT. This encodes CSVYGTSGTDTQYF.

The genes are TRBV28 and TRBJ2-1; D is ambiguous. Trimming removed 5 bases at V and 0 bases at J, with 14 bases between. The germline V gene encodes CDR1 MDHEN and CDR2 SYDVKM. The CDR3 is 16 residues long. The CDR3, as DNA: TGTGCCAGCAGTAGGAAGCGATTAGGCTCCTACAATGAGCAGTTCTTC. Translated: CASSRKRLGSYNEQFF.

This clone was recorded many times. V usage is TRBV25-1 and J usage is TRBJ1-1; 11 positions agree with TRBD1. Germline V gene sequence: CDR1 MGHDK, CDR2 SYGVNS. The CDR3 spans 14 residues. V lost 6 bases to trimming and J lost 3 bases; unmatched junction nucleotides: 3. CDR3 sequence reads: CASSGTGGDTEAFF. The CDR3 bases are TGTGCCAGCAGCGGGACAGGGGGGGACACTGAAGCTTTCTTT.

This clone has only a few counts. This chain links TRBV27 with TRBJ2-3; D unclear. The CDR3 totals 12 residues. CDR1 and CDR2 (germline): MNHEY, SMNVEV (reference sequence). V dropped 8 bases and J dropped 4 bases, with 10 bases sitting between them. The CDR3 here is CASGISADTQYF. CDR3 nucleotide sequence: TGTGCCAGCGGGATATCGGCAGATACGCAGTATTTT.